The present T cell receptor (beta chain) was sequenced within a study of blood T cell repertoires in COVID-19. On the study more broadly: T cells, B-cell-depleted T cells, or PBMCs provided the cDNA or gDNA that served as material.

With V trimmed by 0 bases and J by 3 bases, 5 bases remained unmatched. CDR1 is SEHNR, CDR2 FQNEAQ, per germline (reference sequence). The CDR3 runs 15 residues. The protocol was immunoSEQ multiplex PCR, while the TCRdb copy is restricted to in-frame clones and leaves out a portion. This sample carries roughly 250,000 clones, around 90% of them seen once, and the ten largest clones take about 1.6%. Sample: PBMCs or T cells enriched from blood (not recorded which). V and J are TRBV7-9 and TRBJ2-7; 7 nucleotides agree with TRBD1. The receptor comes from a woman between 45 and 65 years old who had recovered from COVID-19. The CDR3 DNA is TGTGCCAGCAGCTTAGCTCTCCAGGGGGTCTACGAGCAGTACTTC. This translates into CASSLALQGVYEQYF.